This TCR beta chain was retrieved from a study of PD-1 blockade in mismatch repair-deficient tumors. Overall study context: Patients had more than ten mismatch repair-deficient cancer types, all previously treated and progressing.

The germline CDR1 and CDR2 sequences are SGHVS and FQNEAQ. V was clipped by 4 bases and J by 11 bases, with 18 bases between them. This CDR3 is built from 14 residues. Method: immunoSEQ multiplex PCR; TCRdb's copy keeps in-frame clones and lacks some. The sample shows 75,000 to 80,000 clones, around 80% of them seen only once. All patients were mismatch repair deficient, assessed by either PCR or immunohistochemistry. This clone was seen a few times. This receptor was obtained from an adult with mismatch repair-deficient cancer. The V and J genes are TRBV7-8 and TRBJ2-1; D remains ambiguous. Sequences were derived from peripheral blood, sampled 44 weeks after starting pembrolizumab. Here the CDR3 DNA reads TGTGCCAGCAGCTCTGAACTTTCCCACCTTAAGCAGTTCTTC. Its protein is CASSSELSHLKQFF.